This T cell receptor (beta chain) is drawn from a study of siplizumab effects on memory and regulatory T cells. Study outcomes and limitations: Greater diversity than memory cells seemed evident in naive T cells, which also appeared to be major alloresponse contributors. Confirmation was lacking for the suppressive function of proliferating Tregs derived from siplizumab cultures. In siplizumab conditions, mappable alloreactive CD4+ clones averaged about 71% Treg-derived, against 25% to 30% in controls. Siplizumab led to significantly less abundant alloreactive sequences that could be traced back to unstimulated CD4+ memory cells.

Profiled with immunoSEQ multiplex PCR; TCRdb holds only in-frame clones, not every one. The table shows more than 45,000 clones, with about 97% occurring only once. This CDR3 has 16 residues. Germline V lookup: CDR1 SGHTA, CDR2 FQGNSA. V shed 4 bases and J 2 bases; nucleotides not matched to a gene: 9. Notes on this clone: No antigen is known for it.

The clonotype originates from a human donor in good health. V is TRBV7-2 and J is TRBJ2-7, with TRBD2 identical over 9 bases. Sequenced material: naive CD4+ T cells sorted from blood. In DNA, the CDR3 is TGTGCCAGCAGCTCCCCCGTTGTAGCGGGAGCCTACGAGCAGTACTTC. Translating gives CASSSPVVAGAYEQYF.